Below are 6 T cell receptor beta chains sequenced from a single sample in a study of human T cells and chemical hapten exposure (dated by TCRdb to the early 2020s). The label giving this sample's time point can be read as: patch test 1, 2 weeks after DPC sensitization. Read against the paper, the sample's treatment or condition label means: therapeutic diphenylcyclopropenone sensitization with weekly scalp DPC. Library method: RACE. Sequenced using a NextSeq 500. Using fastp at Q25 and MiXCR, TCRdb reprocessed the public reads and kept productive beta chains. Rows merge per CDR3 protein into single entries with the most common DNA and genes. This sample lists about 110,000 distinct CDR3 sequences; roughly 9.6% were detected once. The top ten clonotypes cover 3% to 4% of the sample. This specimen consisted of whole blood, obtained in connection with sensitization to the hapten diphenylcyclopropenone (DPC). These receptors all stem from a woman aged 40 to 50 with alopecia areata. Some clones in this sample may be carry-over from other donors' samples.

This clonotype was counted ten times or more. The rearrangement links TRBV11-2 to TRBJ1-2; TRBD1 aligns across 8 bases. The junction had 10 bases not matched to a gene; V was cut back by 5 bases and J by 5 bases. Germline V lookup: CDR1 SGHAT, CDR2 FQNNGV. CDR3 length: 15 amino acids. The CDR3: CASSPLGQGPYGYTF. The CDR3 nucleotides are TGTGCCAGCAGCCCTCTTGGACAGGGACCTTATGGCTACACCTTC.

This chain links TRBV30 with TRBJ2-7, with TRBD2 matching over 16 bases. Germline assignment: CDR1 GTSNPN and CDR2 SVGIG (reference sequence). The CDR3 sequence is 18 residues long. With 2 bases clipped from V and 4 bases from J, the junction kept 11 bases outside the gene matches. As DNA, the CDR3 is TGTGCCTGGAGTCCTCCCCCGGGACTAGCGGGGGGGTGGTACGAGCAGTACTTC. Translating gives CAWSPPPGLAGGWYEQYF.

This clonotype was recorded many times. This chain connects TRBV3-2 to TRBJ2-1; the table's D gene call, TRBD1, was not cross checked with the DNA. TRBV3-2 is designated a pseudogene. This CDR3 is 13 amino acids long. The CDR3 DNA reads TGTGCCAGCAGCCCGCGGGACCTCAATGAGCAGTTCTTC. Encoded protein: CASSPRDLNEQFF.

The sample holds a few counts of this clonotype. The chain links TRBV14 to TRBJ1-2; 10 bases agree with TRBD1. The V and J ends lost 0 bases and 4 bases, in that order; junction bases with no gene match: 8. CDR1 SGHDN and CDR2 FVKESK come from the germline V gene. The CDR3 is 17 amino acids. CDR3 DNA sequence: TGTGCCAGCAGCCAAGATCGATCCCGGACAGGGGGCTATGGCTACACCTTC. This encodes CASSQDRSRTGGYGYTF.

The chain uses TRBV15 and TRBJ1-5; D remains unclear. Trimming cost V 5 bases and J 6 bases, with 8 bases left between them. CDR3 length equals 12 residues. Germline CDR1 reads LNHNV; CDR2 reads YYDKDF (reference sequence). Written as DNA, the CDR3 is TGTGCCACCAGCGGAGCAGGTCAGCCCCAGCATTTT. It is translated as CATSGAGQPQHF.

V usage is TRBV6-5 and J usage is TRBJ2-5; TRBD1 matches 9 bases. CDR1 is MNHEY, CDR2 SVGAGI, per germline. V lost 5 bases, J lost 5 bases, and 9 bases stayed unmatched. This CDR3 is 15 amino acids long. As DNA, the CDR3 is TGTGCCAGCAGTCCAGGACAGGGGAAAAGGGAGACCCAGTACTTC. Protein sequence: CASSPGQGKRETQYF.